This T cell receptor beta chain emerged from a study of T cell clones after liver transplantation. Overall study: At least one year of complete immunosuppression withdrawal without enzymes over twice normal defined tolerance. Findings and caveats of the study: Conclusions were preliminary, with small, heterogeneous patient groups.

This table comes from immunoSEQ multiplex PCR, and its TCRdb copy is limited to in-frame clones, with some not included. The data show roughly 16,000 clones, approximately 80% seen once. As regards this clone: The antigen is unknown.

Thawed unstimulated PBMCs were FACS-sorted by CD3, CD4 and CD8 into two populations. CDR1 and CDR2 from the germline V gene are SEHNR and FQNEAQ (reference sequence). The CDR3 consists of 13 residues. V was pared by 6 bases and J by 0 bases, with 7 bases between. The receptor comes from a human patient who received a liver transplant. Part of the T cell pool may stem from the graft donor. The V gene is TRBV7-9, the J gene TRBJ2-3; no firm D call. Sequencing used CD8+ T cells from blood, obtained around 50 months after liver transplant. The CDR3 loop is CASRLASTDTQYF. CDR3 nucleotides: TGTGCCAGCAGACTCGCCAGCACAGATACGCAGTATTTT. Filled out from reference TRBV7-9 and TRBJ2-3, the complete variable domain reads DTGVSQNPRHKITKRGQNVTFRCDPISEHNRLYWYRQTLGQGPEFLTYFQNEAQLEKSRLLSDRFSAERPKGSFSTLEIQRTEQGDSAMYLCASRLASTDTQYFGPGTRLTVL.